Sequencing of this T cell receptor (beta chain) was carried out in a study of regulatory T cells in long-lasting Graves disease. The overall study: The term persistent Graves' disease signified upward of 5 years on antithyroid drugs with positive TSH receptor antibodies.

Both iRepertoire HTBI primers and Arm-PCR of CDR3 regions were used to build the TCR beta libraries. TCRdb itself ran the multiplex PCR reads through MiXCR, one entry per CDR3 protein. The sample records roughly 300,000 distinct CDR3 sequences, more than 20% being singletons. CDR3 length: 17 residues. Germline lookup yields CDR1 MDHEN and CDR2 SYDVKM. V lost 5 bases, J lost 4 bases, and 11 bases stayed unmatched. Time point meaning: persistent/refractory GD, antithyroid drugs over 5 years with positive TRAb. RNA from PBMCs was the source of the TCR library. EDTA tubes received roughly 9.7 milliliters of drawn peripheral blood. This clonotype was recorded many times.

The chain recombines TRBV28 with TRBJ1-4; TRBD1 matches at 9 bases. The source material was peripheral blood mononuclear cells (PBMCs), sampled when the disease was refractory, from a patient treated with antithyroid drugs. This clonotype was sampled from a female donor with Graves disease. The CDR3 protein is CASSPPGTGTYNEKLFF. The DNA of the CDR3 is TGTGCCAGCAGTCCTCCCGGGACAGGGACCTATAATGAAAAACTGTTTTTT. Together with reference TRBV28 and TRBJ1-4, the CDR3 gives the full variable domain: DVKVTQSSRYLVKRTGEKVFLECVQDMDHENMFWYRQDPGLGLRLIYFSYDVKMKEKGDIPEGYSVSREKKERFSLILESASTNQTSMYLCASSPPGTGTYNEKLFFGSGTQLSVL.